This record looks at one T cell receptor beta chain sequence and its context. This clonotype has a count of ten or more. Its target antigen remains unknown. No base quality values were provided; no much bigger clone lies one nucleotide off. A distance of 7 bases separates the germline ends of V and J, which lose 0 bases and 7 bases respectively. The germline V gene sets CDR1 to MNHNS and CDR2 to SASEGT. Including cysteine and phenylalanine, the CDR3 has 13 amino acids. Kept here is only the CDR3 DNA, which spans 39 bases and is read in frame from base 1. The sample originates from a study of T cells in Graves' hyperthyroidism and ophthalmopathy (dated by TCRdb to the late 2010s). Regarding the research as a whole: Peripheral blood was collected at initial diagnosis, before any treatment. To identify TCR V-J signatures that set the groups apart, the researchers used a discovery cohort of more than 95 patients, made up of 40 to 45 with Graves' ophthalmopathy and 57 with stable Graves' hyperthyroidism. Whether ophthalmopathy could be predicted prospectively was tested in an independent validation cohort made up of under 20 hyperthyroidism patients plus 17 patients who later progressed to ophthalmopathy. The approximately 95 discovery patients were divided at random into training and test sets in a 7:3 ratio. The study also compared thyroid tissue and blood T-cell repertoires from 6 or 7 Graves' hyperthyroidism patients. Following sampling, methimazole starting at 30 mg daily was given to hyperthyroidism patients, and high-dose intravenous methylprednisolone was given to ophthalmopathy patients. The paper reports TCR Vbeta CDR3 sequencing of approximately 130 peripheral blood samples: 40 to 45 ophthalmopathy, 75 to 80 hyperthyroidism and about 17 progressor patients.

Stable Graves' hyperthyroidism was defined as the absence of progression to ophthalmopathy over 18 months of follow-up. Hyperthyroidism patients were newly diagnosed, had a disease duration of under 2 months, and were aged 18 to 65 years. Any patient with an uncontrolled infection, another autoimmune disease, pregnancy or lactation was excluded. Clinical symptoms, serum thyroxine and TRAb, thyroid ultrasound, and orbital computed tomography formed the basis for the diagnoses. PBMCs were isolated from around 10 ml of fresh peripheral blood by Ficoll-Paque density gradient centrifugation. Trizol reagent was used to extract total RNA, and RNA quality was then checked on an Agilent 2100 Bioanalyzer. The TCR beta CDR3 regions were amplified from RNA transcripts. A first-round RT-PCR of the TCR CDR3 used the HTBI primer set with the Qiagen OneStep RT-PCR kit. The libraries were constructed in a second round of multiplex PCR and then size-selected and purified. The libraries were sequenced on an Illumina HiSeq2000 using paired-end 100 bp reads. The study's own analysis went as follows. SOAPnuke was used to process the raw data, throwing out any read that contained adapters or uncalled bases, had a mean Phred below 15, or lacked an exact constant-primer or identifier match. COPE v1.2.5 was used to merge high-quality paired reads, and clonotypes were defined as unique nucleotide sequences. MiTCR v1.1 was used to align clonotypes to the IMGT TRBV, TRBD and TRBJ reference segments. Analysis was restricted to V-J combinations with a frequency above 0.0001, which covered 98% to 99.2% of repertoires. The TCS score was defined as F50 (clonal expansion) divided by E x V (chaos), with BLOSUM62-based TCRdist calculated between CDR3 peptides within each V-J. Welch's t-statistics and random forest reduced some 510 V-J features to 13, which were used in a naive Bayes classifier (R e1071). TCRdb redid the processing of the public reads, applying fastp at Q25 and MiXCR, and retained in-frame beta chains. Each entry merges the rows of one CDR3 protein and shows their most common DNA and genes. These V and J calls rely on TCRdb rather than the paper's analysis. For this sample there are under 650,000 distinct CDR3 sequences; around 15% appear just once. 3% to 4% of the sample goes to the ten largest clones.

What the study reported, not specific to this receptor: Sample size was not statistically predetermined, and investigators were not blinded to group allocation. In cross-validation, a model built on a 13 V-J signature told ophthalmopathy apart from stable hyperthyroidism with 87.88% sensitivity and roughly 81% specificity, and in testing the same model reached 80%/75%. In validation, progression to ophthalmopathy was predicted by the model with about 70% sensitivity and 72.22% specificity, a median of approximately 6.5 months before onset. Blood samples also contained most of the expanded thyroid clonotypes (frequency above 0.001), which suggests that blood repertoires may reflect thyroid immune responses.

The V and J segments used are TRBV6-1 and TRBJ2-1; the D gene is unclear. This TCR derives from a woman in her twenties or thirties with Graves' hyperthyroidism. The sequenced sample was blood. In nucleotides, the sequence is TGTGCCAGCAGTGAAGCCTCAGAAAATGAGCAGTTCTTC. Its protein product is CASSEASENEQFF.